This paragraph covers one T cell receptor beta chain sequence. Its antigen remains unidentified. The trim removed 3 bases at V and 8 bases at J, leaving 1 base unmatched. Germline CDR1 SGHVS, CDR2 FNYEAQ. The CDR3 extends over 13 amino acids. The sample belongs to a study of cytomegalovirus exposure and HLA in healthy donors. Study as a whole: A subsequent analysis reported that the roughly 120 validation repertoires were produced on the same platform that had also been used for the roughly 700 first-cohort repertoires. Findings of the study overall: The classifier reportedly diagnosed cytomegalovirus status with high sensitivity and specificity. Cytomegalovirus association was listed for about 160 TCR beta chains.

Here immunoSEQ multiplex PCR was the method, and the copy in TCRdb shows in-frame clones only, minus some. The sample consists of 250,000 to 350,000 clones, roughly 90% of them appearing once. The donors were part of the 120-subject validation cohort, which stood apart from the roughly 730-subject first cohort. This TCR derives from a man younger than 45 in good health and CMV-seronegative. This chain connects TRBV7-6 to TRBJ1-6; TRBD1 matches 7 bases. The specimen was PBMCs. The DNA of the CDR3 is TGTGCCAGCAGCTTCACAGGGGATTCACCCCTCCACTTT. Amino acid sequence: CASSFTGDSPLHF.